A selection of T cell receptor beta chains follows, all from one sample in a study of graft-versus-host responses after intestinal transplantation. Clones were sequenced by immunoSEQ multiplex PCR, and TCRdb holds only the in-frame ones, with some missing. Among more than 20,000 clones listed, around four fifths were seen once. The starting material was PBMCs, obtained approximately four weeks after intestinal transplant. These receptors all stem from a human patient who received an intestinal transplant, so some T cells may come from the graft donor. Each CDR3 is given with its conserved first and last residue. The D gene is left open where the match is weak. A row's size may be missing; if present it is once, few, many or a size class.

cdr3_length,v_call,j_call,clone_size,d_call,cdr3_aa,cdr3_nt
12,TRBV5-1,TRBJ2-2,once,.,CASSMNTGELFF,TGCGCCAGCAGCATGAACACCGGGGAGCTGTTTTTT
15,TRBV7-2,TRBJ2-1,.,TRBD1,CASSPGTGGFNEQFF,TGTGCCAGCAGCCCCGGGACAGGGGGCTTCAATGAGCAGTTCTTC
15,TRBV9,TRBJ2-1,.,TRBD2,CASSHGTSGDNEQFF,TGTGCCAGCAGCCACGGGACTAGCGGGGACAATGAGCAGTTCTTC
13,TRBV6-1,TRBJ2-7,.,TRBD1,CASSSRTGNEQYF,TGTGCCAGCAGTTCTCGGACAGGGAACGAGCAGTACTTC
15,TRBV10-2,TRBJ1-1,.,.,CASSAMPADAAEAFF,TGCGCCAGCAGTGCGATGCCTGCTGATGCGGCTGAAGCTTTCTTT
16,TRBV12-1,TRBJ2-7,.,.,CASSLPRDRVGYEQYF,TGTGCCAGCAGCTTACCCCGGGACAGGGTTGGTTACGAGCAGTACTTC
20,TRBV28,TRBJ2-2,.,TRBD1,CASTSGGQGVFLWNTGELFF,TGTGCCAGCACTTCAGGGGGACAGGGGGTATTCTTGTGGAACACCGGGGAGCTGTTTTTT
16,TRBV5-4,TRBJ2-1,.,.,CASSLVGGASYNEQFF,TGTGCCAGCAGCTTGGTGGGGGGGGCCTCCTACAATGAGCAGTTCTTC
12,TRBV30,TRBJ2-1,.,.,CAWRRLDNEQFF,TGTGCCTGGAGAAGACTTGACAATGAGCAGTTCTTC
16,TRBV6-4,TRBJ2-7,few,.,CASSDSSRGPGHEQYF,TGTGCCAGCAGTGACTCGAGTCGGGGGCCTGGCCACGAGCAGTACTTC
14,TRBV27,TRBJ1-4,.,.,CASSFVPADEKLFF,TGTGCCAGCAGTTTCGTTCCTGCCGATGAAAAACTGTTTTTT
12,TRBV2,TRBJ2-3,.,.,CASSDYEDTQYF,TGTGCCAGCAGTGACTATGAAGATACGCAGTATTTT
15,TRBV5-8,TRBJ1-1,.,.,CASSFAGAYNTEAFF,TGTGCCAGCAGCTTTGCAGGGGCTTATAACACTGAAGCTTTCTTT
16,TRBV5-1,TRBJ2-1,.,.,CASSLALRGGRNEQFF,TGCGCCAGCAGCTTGGCCTTGCGGGGTGGGAGGAATGAGCAGTTCTTC
15,TRBV5-6,TRBJ1-2,.,TRBD1,CASSLEIRTGRGYTF,TGTGCCAGCAGCTTGGAGATACGGACAGGGCGCGGCTACACCTTC
16,TRBV7-9,TRBJ2-2,.,.,CASSLRGDPHTGELFF,TGTGCCAGCAGCTTAAGAGGAGACCCGCACACCGGGGAGCTGTTTTTT
13,TRBV4-2,TRBJ2-1,.,.,CASSQDGSTEQFF,TGTGCCAGCAGCCAAGATGGTAGCACTGAGCAGTTCTTC
14,TRBV19,TRBJ2-5,.,TRBD2,CASTQGTSQETQYF,TGTGCCAGTACCCAAGGGACTAGTCAAGAGACCCAGTACTTC
14,TRBV2,TRBJ2-7,.,.,CASSEGRGTYEQYF,TGTGCCAGCAGTGAAGGGAGGGGAACCTACGAGCAGTACTTC
14,TRBV13,TRBJ2-7,.,TRBD1,CASSSGTGKNEQYF,TGTGCCAGCAGTTCTGGGACAGGGAAAAACGAGCAGTACTTC
11,TRBV5-1,TRBJ2-5,.,.,CASSFRETQYF,TGCGCCAGCAGCTTCCGGGAGACCCAGTACTTC
14,TRBV5-1,TRBJ1-6,.,.,CASSTGSENSPLHF,TGCGCCAGCAGCACAGGGTCGGAGAATTCACCCCTCCACTTT
15,TRBV19,TRBJ1-3,few,.,CASSIAGTPGNTIYF,TGTGCCAGTAGTATAGCGGGGACACCTGGAAACACCATATATTTT
15,TRBV7-9,TRBJ2-3,.,.,CASSSWTAGTDTQYF,TGTGCCAGCAGCTCCTGGACAGCGGGGACAGATACGCAGTATTTT
14,TRBV5-1,TRBJ2-7,.,.,CASSLDLRDYEQYF,TGCGCCAGCAGCTTGGATTTGAGGGACTACGAGCAGTACTTC
17,TRBV5-4,TRBJ2-1,.,TRBD2,CASSLAPGLAGDTEQFF,TGTGCCAGCAGCTTGGCCCCGGGACTAGCGGGAGACACTGAGCAGTTCTTC
13,TRBV11-2,TRBJ2-7,.,TRBD2,CASSLPGGYEQYF,TGTGCCAGCAGCTTACCGGGGGGCTACGAGCAGTACTTC
15,TRBV25-1,TRBJ1-1,.,.,CASSRIRGAWTEAFF,TGTGCCAGCAGTCGGATTCGGGGTGCGTGGACTGAAGCTTTCTTT
18,TRBV15,TRBJ2-3,.,.,CATSRDRRRNLGTDTQYF,TGTGCCACCAGCAGAGATCGGAGGAGGAATTTAGGCACAGATACGCAGTATTTT
14,TRBV7-9,TRBJ2-7,.,TRBD1,CASSFVEGADEQYF,TGTGCCAGCAGCTTCGTCGAGGGGGCGGACGAGCAGTACTTC
16,TRBV6-5,TRBJ2-5,.,TRBD1,CASSYGRTGQQETQYF,TGTGCCAGCAGTTACGGGAGGACAGGGCAGCAAGAGACCCAGTACTTC
11,TRBV11-2,TRBJ1-5,once,.,CASSHLGPQHF,TGTGCCAGCAGCCACCTGGGGCCCCAGCATTTT
13,TRBV7-2,TRBJ2-7,.,.,CASSLALSYEQYF,TGTGCCAGCAGCTTGGCGTTATCCTACGAGCAGTACTTC
14,TRBV7-9,TRBJ2-7,.,.,CASSSQGGAPTKYF,TGTGCCAGCAGCTCACAGGGGGGGGCCCCTACGAAGTACTTC
12,TRBV19,TRBJ1-2,.,.,CARIGCNYGYTF,TGTGCCAGGATCGGGTGTAACTATGGCTACACCTTC
13,TRBV5-1,TRBJ2-1,.,.,CASSLFTYNEQFF,TGCGCCAGCAGCTTGTTTACCTACAATGAGCAGTTCTTC